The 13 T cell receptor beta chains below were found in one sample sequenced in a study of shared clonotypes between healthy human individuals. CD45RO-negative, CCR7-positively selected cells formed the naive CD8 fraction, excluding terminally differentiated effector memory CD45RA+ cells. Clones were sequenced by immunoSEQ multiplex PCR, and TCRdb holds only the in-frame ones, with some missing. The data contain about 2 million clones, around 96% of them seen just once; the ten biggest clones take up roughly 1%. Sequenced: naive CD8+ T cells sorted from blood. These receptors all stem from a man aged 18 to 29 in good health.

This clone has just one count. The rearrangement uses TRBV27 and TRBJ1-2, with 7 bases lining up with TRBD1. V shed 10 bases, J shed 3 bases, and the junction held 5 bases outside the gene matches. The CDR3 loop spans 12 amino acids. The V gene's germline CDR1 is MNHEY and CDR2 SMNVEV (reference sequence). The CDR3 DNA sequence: TGTGCCATACGGGACAGCTACTATGGCTACACCTTC. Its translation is CAIRDSYYGYTF.

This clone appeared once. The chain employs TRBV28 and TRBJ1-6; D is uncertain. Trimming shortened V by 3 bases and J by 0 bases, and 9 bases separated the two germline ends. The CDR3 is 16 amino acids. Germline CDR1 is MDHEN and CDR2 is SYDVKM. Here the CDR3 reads CASSLIPSSYNSPLHF. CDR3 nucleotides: TGTGCCAGCAGTTTGATTCCCTCCTCCTATAATTCACCCCTCCACTTT.

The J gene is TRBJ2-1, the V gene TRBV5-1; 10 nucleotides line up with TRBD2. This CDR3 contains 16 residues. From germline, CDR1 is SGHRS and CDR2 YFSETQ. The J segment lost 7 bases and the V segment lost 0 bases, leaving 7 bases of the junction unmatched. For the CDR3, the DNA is TGCGCCAGCAGCTTGGTGGCTAGCGGGAGTGGGAATGAGCAGTTCTTC. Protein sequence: CASSLVASGSGNEQFF.

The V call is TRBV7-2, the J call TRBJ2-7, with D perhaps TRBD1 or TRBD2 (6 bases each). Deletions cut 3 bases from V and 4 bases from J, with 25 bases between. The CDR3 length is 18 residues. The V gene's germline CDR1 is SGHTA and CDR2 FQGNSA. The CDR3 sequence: CASSLRGSGSGELYEQYF. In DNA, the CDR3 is TGTGCCAGCAGCTTGAGGGGGTCCGGTAGCGGAGAGCTTTACGAGCAGTACTTC.

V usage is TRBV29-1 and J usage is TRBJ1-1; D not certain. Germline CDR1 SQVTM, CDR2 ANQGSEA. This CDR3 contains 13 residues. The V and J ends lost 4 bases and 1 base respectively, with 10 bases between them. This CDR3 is CSVGYGSNTEAFF. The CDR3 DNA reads TGCAGCGTTGGATATGGCTCGAACACTGAAGCTTTCTTT.

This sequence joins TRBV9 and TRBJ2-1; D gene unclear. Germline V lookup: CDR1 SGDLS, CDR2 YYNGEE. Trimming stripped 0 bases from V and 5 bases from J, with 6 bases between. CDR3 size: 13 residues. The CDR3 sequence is CASSVALDNEQFF. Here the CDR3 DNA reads TGTGCCAGCAGCGTAGCTCTAGACAATGAGCAGTTCTTC. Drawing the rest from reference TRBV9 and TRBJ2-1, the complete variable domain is DSGVTQTPKHLITATGQRVTLRCSPRSGDLSVYWYQQSLDQGLQFLIQYYNGEERAKGNILERFSAQQFPDLHSELNLSSLELGDSALYFCASSVALDNEQFFGPGTRLTVL.

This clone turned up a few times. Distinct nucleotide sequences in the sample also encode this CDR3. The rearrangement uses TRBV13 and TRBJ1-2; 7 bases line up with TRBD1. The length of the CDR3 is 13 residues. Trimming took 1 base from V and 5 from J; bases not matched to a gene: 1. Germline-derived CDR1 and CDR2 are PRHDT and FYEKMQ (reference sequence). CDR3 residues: CASSLDRGYGYTF. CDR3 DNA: TGTGCCAGCAGCTTAGACAGGGGTTATGGCTACACCTTC.

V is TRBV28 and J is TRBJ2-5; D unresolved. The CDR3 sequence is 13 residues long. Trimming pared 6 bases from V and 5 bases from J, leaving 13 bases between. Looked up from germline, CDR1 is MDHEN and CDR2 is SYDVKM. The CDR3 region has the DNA TGTGCCAGCAGCTACTACAGTGCGGAGACCCAGTACTTC. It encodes CASSYYSAETQYF.

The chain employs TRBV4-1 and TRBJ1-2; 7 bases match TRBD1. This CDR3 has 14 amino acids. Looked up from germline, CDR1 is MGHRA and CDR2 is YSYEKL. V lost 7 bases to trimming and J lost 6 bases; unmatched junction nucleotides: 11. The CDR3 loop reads CASTPGGGGNGYTF. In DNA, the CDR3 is TGCGCCAGCACCCCGGGAGGGGGCGGCAATGGCTACACCTTC.

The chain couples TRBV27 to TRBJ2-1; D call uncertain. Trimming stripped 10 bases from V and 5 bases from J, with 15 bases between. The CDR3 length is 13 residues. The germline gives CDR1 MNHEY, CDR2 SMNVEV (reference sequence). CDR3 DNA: TGTGCCACTTCTGACGAAACTAACAATGAGCAGTTCTTC. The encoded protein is CATSDETNNEQFF.

CDR3 in DNA: TGTGCCAGCAGTTTATCGTGGGGTGGGCGCCTTGAGGAGACCCAGTACTTC. Its protein is CASSLSWGGRLEETQYF. The chain carries TRBV27 and TRBJ2-5, with unresolved D. V gave up 0 bases and J gave up 5 bases, with 19 bases separating them. The CDR3 contains 17 residues. CDR1 MNHEY and CDR2 SMNVEV come from the germline V gene (reference sequence).

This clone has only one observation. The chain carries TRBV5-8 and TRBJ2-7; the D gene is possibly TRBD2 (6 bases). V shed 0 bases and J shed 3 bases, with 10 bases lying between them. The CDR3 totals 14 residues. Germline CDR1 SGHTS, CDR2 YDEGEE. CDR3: CASSLEGSGYEQYF. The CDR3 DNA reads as TGTGCCAGCAGCTTGGAAGGTAGCGGCTACGAGCAGTACTTC.

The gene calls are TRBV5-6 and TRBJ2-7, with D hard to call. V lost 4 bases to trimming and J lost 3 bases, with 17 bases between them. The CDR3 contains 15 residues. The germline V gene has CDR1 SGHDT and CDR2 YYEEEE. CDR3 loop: CASSVVGSMIYEQYF. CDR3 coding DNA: TGTGCCAGCAGCGTCGTGGGCAGCATGATCTACGAGCAGTACTTC.